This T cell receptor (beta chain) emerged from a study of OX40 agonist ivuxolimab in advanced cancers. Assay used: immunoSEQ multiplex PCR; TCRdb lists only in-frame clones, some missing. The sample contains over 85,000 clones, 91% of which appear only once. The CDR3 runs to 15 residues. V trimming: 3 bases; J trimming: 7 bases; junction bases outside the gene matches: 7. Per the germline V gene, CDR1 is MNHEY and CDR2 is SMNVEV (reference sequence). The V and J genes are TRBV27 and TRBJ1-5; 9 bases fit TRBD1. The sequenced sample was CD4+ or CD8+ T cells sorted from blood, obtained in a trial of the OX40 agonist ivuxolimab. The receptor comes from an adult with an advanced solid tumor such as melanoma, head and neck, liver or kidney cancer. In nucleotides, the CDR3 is TGTGCCAGCAGTTTCGCAGACAGGGGGGTACAGCCCCAGCATTTT. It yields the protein CASSFADRGVQPQHF.